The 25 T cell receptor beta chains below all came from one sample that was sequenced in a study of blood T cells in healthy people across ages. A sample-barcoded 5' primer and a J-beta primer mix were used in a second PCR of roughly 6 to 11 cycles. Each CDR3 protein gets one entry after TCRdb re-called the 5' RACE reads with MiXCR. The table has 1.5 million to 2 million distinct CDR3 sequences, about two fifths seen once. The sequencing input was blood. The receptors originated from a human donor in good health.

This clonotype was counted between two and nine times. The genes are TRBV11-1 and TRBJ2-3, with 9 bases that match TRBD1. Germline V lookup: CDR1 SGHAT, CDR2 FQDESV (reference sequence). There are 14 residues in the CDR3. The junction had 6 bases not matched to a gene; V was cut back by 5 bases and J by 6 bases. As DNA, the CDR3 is TGTGCCAGCAGCCGAACAGGGGGCTCCGATACGCAGTATTTT. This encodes CASSRTGGSDTQYF.

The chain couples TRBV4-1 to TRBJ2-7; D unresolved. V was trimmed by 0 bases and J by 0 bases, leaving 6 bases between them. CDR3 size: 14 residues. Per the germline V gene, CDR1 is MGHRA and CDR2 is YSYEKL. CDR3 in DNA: TGCGCCAGCAGCCAAGAGCCAAACTCCTACGAGCAGTACTTC. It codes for CASSQEPNSYEQYF.

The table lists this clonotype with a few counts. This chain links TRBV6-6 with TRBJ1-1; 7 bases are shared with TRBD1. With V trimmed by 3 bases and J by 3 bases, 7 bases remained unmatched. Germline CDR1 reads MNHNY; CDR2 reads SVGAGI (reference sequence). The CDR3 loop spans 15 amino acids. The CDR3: CASSYDRDGYTEAFF. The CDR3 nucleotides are TGTGCCAGCAGTTATGACAGGGATGGGTACACTGAAGCTTTCTTT.

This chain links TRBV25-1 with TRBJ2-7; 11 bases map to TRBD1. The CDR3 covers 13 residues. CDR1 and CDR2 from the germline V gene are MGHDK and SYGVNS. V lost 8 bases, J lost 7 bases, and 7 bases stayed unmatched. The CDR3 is CASRGQGAGEQYF. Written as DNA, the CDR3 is TGTGCCAGCCGCGGACAGGGGGCAGGGGAGCAGTACTTC.

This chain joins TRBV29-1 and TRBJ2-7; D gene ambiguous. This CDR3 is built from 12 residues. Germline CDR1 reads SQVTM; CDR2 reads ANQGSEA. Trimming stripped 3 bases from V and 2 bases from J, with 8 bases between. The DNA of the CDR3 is TGCAGCGTTGACGTTAGCCCCTACGAGCAGTACTTC. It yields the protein CSVDVSPYEQYF.

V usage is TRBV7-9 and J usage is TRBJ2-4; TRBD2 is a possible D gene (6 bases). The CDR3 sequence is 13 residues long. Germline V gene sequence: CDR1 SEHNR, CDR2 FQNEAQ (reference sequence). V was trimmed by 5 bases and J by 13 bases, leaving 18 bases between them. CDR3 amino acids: CASSLGEETKQYF. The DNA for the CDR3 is TGTGCCAGCAGCCTAGGGGAGGAGACAAAGCAGTACTTC.

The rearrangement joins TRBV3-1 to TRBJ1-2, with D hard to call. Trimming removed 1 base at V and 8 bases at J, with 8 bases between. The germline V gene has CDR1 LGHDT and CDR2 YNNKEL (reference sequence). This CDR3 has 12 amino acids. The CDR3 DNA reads TGTGCCAGCAGCCAAGTGGACGCGGGCTACACCTTC. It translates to CASSQVDAGYTF.

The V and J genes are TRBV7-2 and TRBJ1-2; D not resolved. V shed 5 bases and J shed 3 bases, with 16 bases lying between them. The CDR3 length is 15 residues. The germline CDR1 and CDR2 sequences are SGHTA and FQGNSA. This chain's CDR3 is CASSPRETNDYGYTF. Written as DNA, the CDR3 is TGTGCCAGCAGCCCCCGGGAGACAAATGACTATGGCTACACCTTC.

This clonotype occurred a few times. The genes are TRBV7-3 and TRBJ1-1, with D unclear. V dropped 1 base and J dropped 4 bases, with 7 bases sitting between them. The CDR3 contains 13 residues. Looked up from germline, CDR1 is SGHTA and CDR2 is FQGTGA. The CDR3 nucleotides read TGTGCCAGCAGCTTAATCGAGGGCACTGAAGCTTTCTTT. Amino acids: CASSLIEGTEAFF.

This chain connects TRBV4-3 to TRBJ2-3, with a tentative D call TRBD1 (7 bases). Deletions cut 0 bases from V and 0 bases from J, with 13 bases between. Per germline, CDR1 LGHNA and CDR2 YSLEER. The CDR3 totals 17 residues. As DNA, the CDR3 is TGCGCCAGCAGCCAAGATGGAGGGACAGAGAGCACAGATACGCAGTATTTT. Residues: CASSQDGGTESTDTQYF.

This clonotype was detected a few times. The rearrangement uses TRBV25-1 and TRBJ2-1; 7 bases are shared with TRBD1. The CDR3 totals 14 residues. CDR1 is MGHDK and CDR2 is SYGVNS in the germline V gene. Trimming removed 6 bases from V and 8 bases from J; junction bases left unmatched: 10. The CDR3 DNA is TGTGCCAGCAGGGAAGACAGGGATGGGCATGAGCAGTTCTTC. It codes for CASREDRDGHEQFF. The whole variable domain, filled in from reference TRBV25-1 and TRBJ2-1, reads EADIYQTPRYLVIGTGKKITLECSQTMGHDKMYWYQQDPGMELHLIHYSYGVNSTEKGDLSSESTVSRIRTEHFPLTLESARPSHTSQYLCASREDRDGHEQFFGPGTRLTVL.

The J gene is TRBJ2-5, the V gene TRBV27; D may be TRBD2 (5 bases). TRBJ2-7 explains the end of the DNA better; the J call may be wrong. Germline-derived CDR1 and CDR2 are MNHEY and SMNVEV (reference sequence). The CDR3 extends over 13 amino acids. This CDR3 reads CASSLTEAHEQYF. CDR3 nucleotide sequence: TGTGCCAGCAGTTTGACGGAGGCTCACGAGCAGTACTTC.

DNA for the CDR3: TGTGCCACCAGCGCTCCAAGACGGGACACGCAAGAGGCCCAGTACTTC. As protein: CATSAPRRDTQEAQYF. The chain uses TRBV15 and TRBJ2-7; weak D call: TRBD1 (6 bases). The germline V gene encodes CDR1 LNHNV and CDR2 YYDKDF (reference sequence). The CDR3 contains 16 residues. V shed 5 bases and J shed 10 bases, with 27 bases lying between them.

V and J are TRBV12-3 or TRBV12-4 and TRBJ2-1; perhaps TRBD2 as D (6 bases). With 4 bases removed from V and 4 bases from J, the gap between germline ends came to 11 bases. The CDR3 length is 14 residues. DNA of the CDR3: TGTGCCAGCAGTTGGGGGGACCCATACAATGAGCAGTTCTTC. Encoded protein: CASSWGDPYNEQFF.

The CDR3 DNA reads as TGTGCCAGCAGCTTTGTGATAACTGGGGCCAACGTCCTGACTTTC. It encodes CASSFVITGANVLTF. This chain uses TRBV7-2 with TRBJ2-6; D not resolved. CDR1 SGHTA and CDR2 FQGNSA come from the germline V gene. Trimming took 3 bases from V and 2 from J, leaving 8 bases between them. The CDR3 is 15 amino acids.

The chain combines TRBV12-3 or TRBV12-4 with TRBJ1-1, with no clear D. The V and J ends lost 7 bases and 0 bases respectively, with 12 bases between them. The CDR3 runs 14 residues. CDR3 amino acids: CASTTTFMNTEAFF. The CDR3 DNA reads TGTGCCAGCACCACCACATTCATGAACACTGAAGCTTTCTTT.

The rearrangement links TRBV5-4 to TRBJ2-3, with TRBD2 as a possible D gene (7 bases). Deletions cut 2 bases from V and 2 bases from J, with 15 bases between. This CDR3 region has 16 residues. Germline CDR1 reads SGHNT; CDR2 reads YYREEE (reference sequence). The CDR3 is CASSFPGGHYTDTQYF. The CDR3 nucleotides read TGTGCCAGCAGCTTTCCGGGGGGACACTACACAGATACGCAGTATTTT.

CDR3 sequence (DNA): TGTGCCAGCAGCGTAGCGGGGGGAAGGGGAGATACGCAGTATTTT. This translates into CASSVAGGRGDTQYF. The chain combines TRBV9 with TRBJ2-3; 7 bases are shared with TRBD2. The ends lost 0 bases at V and 5 bases at J; junction bases unmatched: 6. The CDR3 runs to 15 residues. CDR1 is SGDLS and CDR2 is YYNGEE in the germline V gene.

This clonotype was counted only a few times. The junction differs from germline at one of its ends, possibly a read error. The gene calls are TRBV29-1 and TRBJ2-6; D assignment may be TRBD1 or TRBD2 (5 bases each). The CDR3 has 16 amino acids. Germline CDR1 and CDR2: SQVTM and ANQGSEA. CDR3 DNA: TGCAGCGTTGAGGGGCTGAGCGCTTCCGGGGCCAACGTCCGGACTTTC. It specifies CSVEGLSASGANVRTF.

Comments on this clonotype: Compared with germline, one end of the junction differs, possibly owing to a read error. The CDR3 loop is CASSPNGAGGTDTQYF. The DNA for the CDR3 is TGTGCTAGCAGCCCCAATGGGGCAGGGGGAACAGATACGCAGTATTTT. The rearrangement joins TRBV7-7 to TRBJ2-3; 7 nucleotides agree with TRBD1. Germline V lookup: CDR1 SSHAT, CDR2 FNYEAQ (reference sequence). The CDR3 has 16 residues.

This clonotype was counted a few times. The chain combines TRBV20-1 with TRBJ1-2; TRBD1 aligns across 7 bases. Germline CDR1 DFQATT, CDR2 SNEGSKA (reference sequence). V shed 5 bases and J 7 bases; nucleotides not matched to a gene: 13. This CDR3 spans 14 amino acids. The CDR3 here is CSAPIGNRGFGYTF. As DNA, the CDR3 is TGCAGTGCTCCTATCGGGAACAGGGGATTTGGCTACACCTTC.

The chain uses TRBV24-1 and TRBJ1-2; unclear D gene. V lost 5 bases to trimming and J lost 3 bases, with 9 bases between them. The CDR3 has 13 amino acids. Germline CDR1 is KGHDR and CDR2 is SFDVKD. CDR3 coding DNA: TGTGCCACCAGTGTAAGCAAGGACTATGGCTACACCTTC. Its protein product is CATSVSKDYGYTF.

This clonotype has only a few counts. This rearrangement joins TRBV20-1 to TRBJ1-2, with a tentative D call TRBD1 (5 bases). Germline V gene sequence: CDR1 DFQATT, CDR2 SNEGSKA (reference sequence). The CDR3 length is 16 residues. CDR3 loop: CSQTPAGALGDYGYTF. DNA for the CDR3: TGCAGCCAAACCCCGGCCGGGGCCTTGGGTGACTATGGCTACACCTTC.

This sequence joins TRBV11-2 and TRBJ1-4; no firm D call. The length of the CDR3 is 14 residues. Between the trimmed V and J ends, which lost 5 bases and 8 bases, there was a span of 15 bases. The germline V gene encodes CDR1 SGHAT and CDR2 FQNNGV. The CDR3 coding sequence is TGTGCCAGCAGCCGTCCCAGTTTCACGGAAAAACTGTTTTTT. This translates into CASSRPSFTEKLFF.

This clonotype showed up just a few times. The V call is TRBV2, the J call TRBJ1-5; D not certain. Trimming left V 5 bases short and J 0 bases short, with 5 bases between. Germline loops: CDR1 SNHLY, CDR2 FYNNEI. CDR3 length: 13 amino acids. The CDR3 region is CASSPISNQPQHF. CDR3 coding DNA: TGTGCCAGCAGTCCTATTAGCAATCAGCCCCAGCATTTT.